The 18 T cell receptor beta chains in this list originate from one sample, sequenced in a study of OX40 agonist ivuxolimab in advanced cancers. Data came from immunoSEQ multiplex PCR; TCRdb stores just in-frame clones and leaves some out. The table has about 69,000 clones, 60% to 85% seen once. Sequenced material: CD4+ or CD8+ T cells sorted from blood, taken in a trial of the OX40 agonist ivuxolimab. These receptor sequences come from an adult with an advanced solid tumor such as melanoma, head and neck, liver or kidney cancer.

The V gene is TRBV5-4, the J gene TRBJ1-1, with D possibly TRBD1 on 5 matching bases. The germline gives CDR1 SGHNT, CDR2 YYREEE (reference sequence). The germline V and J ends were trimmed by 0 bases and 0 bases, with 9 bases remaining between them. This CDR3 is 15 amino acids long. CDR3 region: CASSLGGRLNTEAFF. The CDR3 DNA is TGTGCCAGCAGCTTGGGGGGACGGCTGAACACTGAAGCTTTCTTT.

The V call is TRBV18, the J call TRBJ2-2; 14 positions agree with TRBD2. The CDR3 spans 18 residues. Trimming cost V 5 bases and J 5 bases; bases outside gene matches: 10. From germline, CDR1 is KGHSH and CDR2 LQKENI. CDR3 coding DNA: TGTGCCAGCTCAGCGCCGGGACTAGCGGGGGCCGGGACCGGGGAGCTGTTTTTT. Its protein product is CASSAPGLAGAGTGELFF.

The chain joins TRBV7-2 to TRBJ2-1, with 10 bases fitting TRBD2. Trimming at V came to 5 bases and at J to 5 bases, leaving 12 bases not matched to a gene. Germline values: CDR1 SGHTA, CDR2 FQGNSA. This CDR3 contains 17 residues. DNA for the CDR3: TGTGCCAGCAGCGTCTTCGTCTTAGCGGGAGGCAACAATGAGCAGTTCTTC. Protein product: CASSVFVLAGGNNEQFF.

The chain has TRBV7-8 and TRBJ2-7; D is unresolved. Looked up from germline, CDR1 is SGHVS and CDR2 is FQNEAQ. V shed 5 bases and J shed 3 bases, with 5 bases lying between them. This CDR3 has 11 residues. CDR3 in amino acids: CASSTNYEQYF. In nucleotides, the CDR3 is TGTGCCAGCAGCACGAACTACGAGCAGTACTTC. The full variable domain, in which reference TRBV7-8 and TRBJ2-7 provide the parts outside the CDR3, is GAGVSQSPRYKVAKRGQDVALRCDPISGHVSLFWYQQALGQGPEFLTYFQNEAQLDKSGLPSDRFFAERPEGSVSTLKIQRTQQEDSAVYLCASSTNYEQYFGPGTRLTVT.

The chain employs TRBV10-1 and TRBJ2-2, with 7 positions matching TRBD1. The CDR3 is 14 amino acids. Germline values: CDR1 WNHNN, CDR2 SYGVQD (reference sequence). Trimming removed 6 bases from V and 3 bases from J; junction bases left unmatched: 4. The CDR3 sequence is CASRRDRDTGELFF. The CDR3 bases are TGCGCCAGCAGAAGAGACAGGGACACCGGGGAGCTGTTTTTT.

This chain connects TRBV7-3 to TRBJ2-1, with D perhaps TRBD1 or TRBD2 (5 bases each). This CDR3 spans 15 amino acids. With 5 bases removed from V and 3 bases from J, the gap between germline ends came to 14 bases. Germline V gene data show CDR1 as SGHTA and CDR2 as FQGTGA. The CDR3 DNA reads TGTGCCAGCAGCCTACGGGGCGATAACTACAATGAGCAGTTCTTC. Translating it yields CASSLRGDNYNEQFF.

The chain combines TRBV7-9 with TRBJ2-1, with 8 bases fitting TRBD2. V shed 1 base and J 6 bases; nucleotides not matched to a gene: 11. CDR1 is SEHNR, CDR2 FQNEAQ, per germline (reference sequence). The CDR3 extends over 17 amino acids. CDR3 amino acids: CASSLGLRTSPLNEQFF. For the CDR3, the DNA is TGTGCCAGCAGCTTAGGTTTGAGGACTAGCCCCCTCAATGAGCAGTTCTTC. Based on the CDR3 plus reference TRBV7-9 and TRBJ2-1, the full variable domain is DTGVSQNPRHKITKRGQNVTFRCDPISEHNRLYWYRQTLGQGPEFLTYFQNEAQLEKSRLLSDRFSAERPKGSFSTLEIQRTEQGDSAMYLCASSLGLRTSPLNEQFFGPGTRLTVL.

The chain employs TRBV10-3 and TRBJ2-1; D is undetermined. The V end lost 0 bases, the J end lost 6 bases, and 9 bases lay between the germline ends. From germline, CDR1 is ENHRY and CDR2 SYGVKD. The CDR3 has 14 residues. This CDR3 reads CAISESGIGNEQFF. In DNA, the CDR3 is TGTGCCATCAGTGAGTCGGGTATCGGCAATGAGCAGTTCTTC.

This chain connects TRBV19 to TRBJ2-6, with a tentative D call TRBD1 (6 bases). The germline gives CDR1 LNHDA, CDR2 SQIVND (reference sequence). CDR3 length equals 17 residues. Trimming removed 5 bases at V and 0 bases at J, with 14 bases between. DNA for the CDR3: TGTGCCAGTAGTCTTGGGACACATGTCTCTGGGGCCAACGTCCTGACTTTC. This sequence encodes CASSLGTHVSGANVLTF.

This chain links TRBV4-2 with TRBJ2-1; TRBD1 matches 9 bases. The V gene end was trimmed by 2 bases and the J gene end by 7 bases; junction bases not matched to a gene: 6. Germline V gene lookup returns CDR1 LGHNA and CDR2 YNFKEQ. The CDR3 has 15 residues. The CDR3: CASSQRTGDGNEQFF. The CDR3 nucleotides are TGTGCCAGCAGCCAAAGGACAGGGGATGGGAATGAGCAGTTCTTC.

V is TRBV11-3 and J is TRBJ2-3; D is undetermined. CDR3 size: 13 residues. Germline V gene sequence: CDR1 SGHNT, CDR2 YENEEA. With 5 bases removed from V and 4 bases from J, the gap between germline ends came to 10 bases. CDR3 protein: CASSQQVADTQYF. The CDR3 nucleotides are TGTGCCAGCAGCCAGCAGGTTGCAGATACGCAGTATTTT.

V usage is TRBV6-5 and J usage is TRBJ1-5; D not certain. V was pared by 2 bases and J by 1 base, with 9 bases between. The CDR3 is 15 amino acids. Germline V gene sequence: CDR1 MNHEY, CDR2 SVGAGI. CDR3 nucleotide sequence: TGTGCCAGCAGTTACGAGGCCGGGAGCAATCAGCCCCAGCATTTT. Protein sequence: CASSYEAGSNQPQHF.

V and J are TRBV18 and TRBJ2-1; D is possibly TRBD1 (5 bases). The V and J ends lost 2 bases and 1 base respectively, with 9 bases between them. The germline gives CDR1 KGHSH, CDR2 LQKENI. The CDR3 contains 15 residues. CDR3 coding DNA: TGTGCCAGCTCACCATCTAGGGGATCCTACAATGAGCAGTTCTTC. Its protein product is CASSPSRGSYNEQFF.

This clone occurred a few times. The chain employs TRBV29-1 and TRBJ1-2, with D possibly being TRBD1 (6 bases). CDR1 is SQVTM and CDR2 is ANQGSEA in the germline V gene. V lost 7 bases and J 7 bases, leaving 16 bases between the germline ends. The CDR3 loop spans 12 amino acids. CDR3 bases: TGCAGCGCCCAGGGGAATGTGGGTGGCTACACCTTC. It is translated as CSAQGNVGGYTF.

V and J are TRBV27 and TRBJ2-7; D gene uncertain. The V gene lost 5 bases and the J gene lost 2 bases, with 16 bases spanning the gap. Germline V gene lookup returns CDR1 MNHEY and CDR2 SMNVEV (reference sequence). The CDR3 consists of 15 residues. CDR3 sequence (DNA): TGTGCCAGCAGTCCGAAGGCCTTTGGAGCCTACGAGCAGTACTTC. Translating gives CASSPKAFGAYEQYF.

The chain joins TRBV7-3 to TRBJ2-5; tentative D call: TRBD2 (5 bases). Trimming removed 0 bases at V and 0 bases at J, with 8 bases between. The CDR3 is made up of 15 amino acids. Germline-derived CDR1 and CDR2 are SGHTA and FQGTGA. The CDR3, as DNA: TGTGCCAGCAGCTTAACAGGACTCGACCAAGAGACCCAGTACTTC. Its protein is CASSLTGLDQETQYF.

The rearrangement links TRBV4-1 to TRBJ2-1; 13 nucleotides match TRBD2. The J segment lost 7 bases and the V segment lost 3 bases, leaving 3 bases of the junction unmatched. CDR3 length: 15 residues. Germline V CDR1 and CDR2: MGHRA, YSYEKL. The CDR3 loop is CASSHPGLAGNEQFF. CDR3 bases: TGCGCCAGCAGCCACCCGGGACTAGCGGGGAATGAGCAGTTCTTC.

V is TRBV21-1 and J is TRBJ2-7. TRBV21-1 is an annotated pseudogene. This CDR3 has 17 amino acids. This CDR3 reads CASSKGWVPVRAYEQYF. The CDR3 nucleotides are TGTGCCAGCAGCAAAGGCTGGGTTCCTGTTCGTGCCTACGAGCAGTACTTC.